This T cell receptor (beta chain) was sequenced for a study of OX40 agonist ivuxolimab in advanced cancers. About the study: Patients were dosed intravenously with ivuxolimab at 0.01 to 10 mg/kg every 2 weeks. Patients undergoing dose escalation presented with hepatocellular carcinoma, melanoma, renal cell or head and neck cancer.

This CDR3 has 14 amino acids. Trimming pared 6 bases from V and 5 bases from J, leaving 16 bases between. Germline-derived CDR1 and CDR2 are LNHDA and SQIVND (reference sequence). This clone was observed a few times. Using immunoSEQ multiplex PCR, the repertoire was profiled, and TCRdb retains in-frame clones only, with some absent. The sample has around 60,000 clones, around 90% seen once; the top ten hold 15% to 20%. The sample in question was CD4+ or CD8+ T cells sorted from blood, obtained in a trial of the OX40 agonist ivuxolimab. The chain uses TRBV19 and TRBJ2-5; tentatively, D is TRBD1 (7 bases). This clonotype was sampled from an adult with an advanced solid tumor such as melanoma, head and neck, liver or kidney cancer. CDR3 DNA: TGTGCCAGTAGCAACAGGGGAGGTTGGGAGACCCAGTACTTC. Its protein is CASSNRGGWETQYF.